The source of this T cell receptor beta chain is a study of regulatory T cells in long-lasting Graves disease. Study as a whole: Graves' patients who were just diagnosed had used antithyroid drugs for under 3 months.

The authors built TCR beta libraries using iRepertoire HTBI primers and Arm-PCR of CDR3 regions. MiXCR, run by TCRdb on the multiplex PCR reads, gives a single entry per CDR3 protein. The sample includes some 320,000 distinct CDR3 sequences, 15% to 20% seen only once; the top ten take approximately 35%. This clonotype was seen many times. The antigen is undetermined. The CDR3 consists of 16 residues. Germline-derived CDR1 and CDR2 are DFQATT and SNEGSKA (reference sequence). The V end lost 1 base, the J end lost 5 bases, and 20 bases lay between the germline ends. Overall study findings and caveats: Those with persistent Graves' had less TCR diversity than newly diagnosed patients.

Specified time point: newly diagnosed GD, antithyroid drugs for less than 3 months. Preparation of the TCR library used RNA extracted from PBMCs. An endocrinology department in Xi'an, China, recruited the patients. EDTA tubes received 7.5 to 9 milliliters of collected peripheral blood. V usage is TRBV20-1 and J usage is TRBJ1-2; no clear D. This sequence originates from a female donor with Graves disease. The sequences come from peripheral blood mononuclear cells (PBMCs), collected at new diagnosis, from a patient treated with antithyroid drugs. CDR3 in amino acids: CSARGLDGFNPYGYTF. The CDR3 nucleotides are TGCAGTGCTAGAGGGTTAGACGGGTTCAACCCTTATGGCTACACCTTC.